This TCR beta chain derives from a study of blood T cell repertoires in COVID-19. Study-level background: There were acute and convalescent COVID-19 samples, and they came from the United States, Italy and Spain.

The trim removed 4 bases at V and 5 bases at J, leaving 10 bases unmatched. Germline V gives CDR1 SGHRS, CDR2 YFSETQ. The CDR3 has 15 residues. The authors' processing: Reference gene primers were amplified, and this amplification served to estimate nucleated cell counts. Assay used: immunoSEQ multiplex PCR; TCRdb lists only in-frame clones, some missing. V, J and clone size reflect that table, while D and trimming were determined from the DNA. The sample holds over 150,000 clones, approximately 90% seen once. The chain links TRBV5-1 to TRBJ2-7, with 9 bases matching TRBD1. The sequenced material came from peripheral blood. The receptor was isolated from a man between 18 and 29 years old with COVID-19, enrolled during active disease. CDR3 DNA sequence: TGCGCCAGCAGCGGGGACAGGGTTAATATCGACGAGCAGTACTTC. Its protein is CASSGDRVNIDEQYF.